Listed below are T cell receptor beta chains from one sample, sequenced in a study of monozygotic twins with inflammatory bowel disease. TCRdb re-called the 5' RACE reads; every CDR3 protein appears as one record, without DNA. Its table lists over 110,000 distinct CDR3 sequences. What was sequenced was blood. Source of these receptors: a human donor with ulcerative colitis or Crohn's disease, or a healthy co-twin of an affected twin (not recorded which). Each CDR3 is given with its conserved first and last residue. The order of the fields is J gene, V gene, CDR3 protein.

J gene: TRBJ2-3; V gene: TRBV29-1; CDR3 protein: CSVEPGYTDTQYF
J gene: TRBJ2-5; V gene: TRBV5-1; CDR3 protein: CASSLALAGDNQETQYF
J gene: TRBJ2-3; V gene: TRBV7-3; CDR3 protein: CASSYRRETDTQYF
J gene: TRBJ2-7; V gene: TRBV7-9; CDR3 protein: CASSPSGGSYEQYF
J gene: TRBJ1-2; V gene: TRBV12-3/TRBV12-4; CDR3 protein: CASSLIPRAAGYTF
J gene: TRBJ2-1; V gene: TRBV20-1; CDR3 protein: CSAPIAGLQHNEQFF
J gene: TRBJ1-2; V gene: TRBV7-2; CDR3 protein: CASSVPPGLYTF
J gene: TRBJ2-1; V gene: TRBV5-1; CDR3 protein: CASSFGLADNEQFF
J gene: TRBJ2-4; V gene: TRBV30; CDR3 protein: CAWIPGQVAKNIQYF
J gene: TRBJ1-1; V gene: TRBV19; CDR3 protein: CASRRTANGNTEAFF
J gene: TRBJ1-2; V gene: TRBV19; CDR3 protein: CASSTPRTANYGYTF
J gene: TRBJ2-1; V gene: TRBV7-3; CDR3 protein: CASSLRPGGGLAYNEQFF
J gene: TRBJ1-1; V gene: TRBV29-1; CDR3 protein: CSVLYMSLTEAFF
J gene: TRBJ2-3; V gene: TRBV5-1; CDR3 protein: CASRAGTVKYF
J gene: TRBJ2-3; V gene: TRBV24-1; CDR3 protein: CATSVPGADTQYF
J gene: TRBJ2-7; V gene: TRBV7-2; CDR3 protein: CASSESGTRSYEQYF
J gene: TRBJ2-7; V gene: TRBV24-1; CDR3 protein: CAAGTFYEQYF
J gene: TRBJ2-3; V gene: TRBV9; CDR3 protein: CASTRRVEEDTQYF
J gene: TRBJ2-1; V gene: TRBV18; CDR3 protein: CASSPTGQGIWDEQFF
J gene: TRBJ2-7; V gene: TRBV20-1; CDR3 protein: CSARDRRGDSSYEQYF
J gene: TRBJ2-5; V gene: TRBV5-4; CDR3 protein: CASSPPRGGETQYF
J gene: TRBJ1-5; V gene: TRBV6-2/TRBV6-3; CDR3 protein: CASSYLRRGNQPQHF
J gene: TRBJ2-5; V gene: TRBV12-3/TRBV12-4; CDR3 protein: CASSLVGTGDQETQYF
J gene: TRBJ2-3; V gene: TRBV4-3; CDR3 protein: CASSRGGTGSTDTQYF
J gene: TRBJ2-1; V gene: TRBV5-1; CDR3 protein: CASSSSTSGGASYNEQFF
J gene: TRBJ2-5; V gene: TRBV6-5; CDR3 protein: CASSWTSGGQETQYF
J gene: TRBJ1-2; V gene: TRBV7-6; CDR3 protein: CASSFDPGNYGYTF
J gene: TRBJ1-5; V gene: TRBV20-1; CDR3 protein: CSARSGSRRDQPQHF
J gene: TRBJ2-1; V gene: TRBV5-4; CDR3 protein: CASSPRGESSRFF
J gene: TRBJ2-1; V gene: TRBV20-1; CDR3 protein: CSARVWPGTGGDEQFF
J gene: TRBJ1-5; V gene: TRBV14; CDR3 protein: CASSQDGSKNSNQPQHF
J gene: TRBJ2-1; V gene: TRBV7-2; CDR3 protein: CASSLGGGSYNEQFF
J gene: TRBJ1-1; V gene: TRBV11-3; CDR3 protein: CASSPGMNTEAFF
J gene: TRBJ1-6; V gene: TRBV11-2; CDR3 protein: CASSLRMRSSSYNSPLHF
J gene: TRBJ1-5; V gene: TRBV5-5; CDR3 protein: CASSLAPGGSNQPQHF
J gene: TRBJ2-3; V gene: TRBV7-9; CDR3 protein: CASLARGAGDTQYF
J gene: TRBJ2-7; V gene: TRBV6-5; CDR3 protein: CASSYSRGGDEQYF
J gene: TRBJ2-7; V gene: TRBV4-1; CDR3 protein: CASSQDGTGRYEQYF
J gene: TRBJ2-1; V gene: TRBV12-3/TRBV12-4; CDR3 protein: CASSLALLAGGVNEQFF
J gene: TRBJ2-1; V gene: TRBV19; CDR3 protein: CASSMTENNEQFF
J gene: TRBJ2-3; V gene: TRBV7-2; CDR3 protein: CASSLGVRSSTDTQYF
J gene: TRBJ2-3; V gene: TRBV20-1; CDR3 protein: CSASLAGCLSPRPSTDTQYF